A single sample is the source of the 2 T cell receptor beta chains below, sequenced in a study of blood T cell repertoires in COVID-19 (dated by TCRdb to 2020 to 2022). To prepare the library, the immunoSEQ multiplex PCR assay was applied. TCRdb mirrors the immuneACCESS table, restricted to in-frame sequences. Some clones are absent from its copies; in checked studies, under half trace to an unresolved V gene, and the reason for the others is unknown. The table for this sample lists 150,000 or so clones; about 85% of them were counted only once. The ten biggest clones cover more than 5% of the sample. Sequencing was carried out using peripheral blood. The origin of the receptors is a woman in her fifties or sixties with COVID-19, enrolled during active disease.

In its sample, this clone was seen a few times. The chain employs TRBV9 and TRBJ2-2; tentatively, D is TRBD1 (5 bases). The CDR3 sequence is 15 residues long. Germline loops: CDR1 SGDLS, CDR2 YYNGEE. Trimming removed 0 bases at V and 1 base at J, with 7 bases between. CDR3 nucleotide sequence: TGTGCCAGCAGCGTAGGACAGATGAACACCGGGGAGCTGTTTTTT. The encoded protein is CASSVGQMNTGELFF.

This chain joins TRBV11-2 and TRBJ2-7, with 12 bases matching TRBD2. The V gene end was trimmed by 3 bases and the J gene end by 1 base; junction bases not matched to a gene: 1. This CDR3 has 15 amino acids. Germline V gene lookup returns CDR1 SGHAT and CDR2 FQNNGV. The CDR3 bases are TGTGCCAGCAGCTTCCTAGCGGGGGGGTCCTACGAGCAGTACTTC. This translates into CASSFLAGGSYEQYF.